This T cell receptor (beta chain) was documented in a study of T cell responses to AZD1222 COVID-19 vaccine. Points from the study as a whole: Nearly half of unique spike-specific TCRs reportedly avoided B.1.351 and B.1.1.7 mutated regions.

The table came from immunoSEQ multiplex PCR; TCRdb's copy has only in-frame clones and leaves some out. The sample has tens of thousands of clones; 80% to 90% are singletons. The CDR3 has 15 amino acids. The V gene's germline CDR1 is MNHNS and CDR2 SASEGT. The V end was cut by 1 base, the J end by 1 base, with 10 bases between. A word on this clone: Antigen unknown.

The sequence was collected from an adult who received the AZD1222 COVID-19 vaccine. The starting material was peripheral blood, obtained 28 days after the second AZD1222 dose. This chain joins TRBV6-1 and TRBJ1-2; D is perhaps TRBD1 (5 bases). The CDR3 nucleotides are TGTGCCAGCAGTGAAGTAGGACAAATTAACTATGGCTACACCTTC. It codes for CASSEVGQINYGYTF.